This T cell receptor (beta chain) was sequenced during a study of cytomegalovirus exposure and HLA in healthy donors. PCR amplification relied on 60 Vbeta primers (plus 13 Jbeta primers). How the authors handled the data: The authors later counted about 80 million unique TCR beta chains, around 9.9 million of them shared. The protocol was immunoSEQ multiplex PCR, while the TCRdb copy is restricted to in-frame clones and leaves out a portion. The DNA was the basis for D and trimming; V, J and clone size are from that table. The sample has some 140,000 clones, 66% seen once; the top ten hold approximately 1.7%. Every donor was a healthy person donating bone marrow. This donor's file did not include a recorded CMV serostatus. The CDR3 contains 14 residues. V lost 5 bases, J lost 9 bases, and 5 bases stayed unmatched. Germline lookup yields CDR1 PRHDT and CDR2 FYEKMQ (reference sequence). This clone was seen more than once but under ten times. The target antigen is unknown.

Findings and caveats of the study: The investigators catalogued 164 TCR beta chains as cytomegalovirus-associated.

This sequence originates from a human donor in good health. This chain joins TRBV13 and TRBJ2-1, with 12 bases aligning to TRBD2. The specimen was PBMCs. DNA of the CDR3: TGTGCCAGCAGCGCTAGCGGGAGGGCCTCTGAGCAGTTCTTC. The encoded protein is CASSASGRASEQFF.